These 25 T cell receptor beta chains were all obtained from the same sample, sequenced in a study of shared clonotypes between healthy human individuals. Sequencing used immunoSEQ multiplex PCR; TCRdb keeps in-frame clones, though not all of them. The sample has some 510,000 clones, 79% seen once. Sequenced sample: PBMCs. These TCRs come from a woman aged 40 to 50 in good health. Some clones in this sample may be carry-over from other donors' samples.

Only a few counts were recorded for this clone. J is TRBJ1-6 and V is TRBV5-1; D unresolved. The germline CDR1 and CDR2 sequences are SGHRS and YFSETQ. This CDR3 spans 15 amino acids. The V and J ends lost 2 bases and 3 bases respectively, with 9 bases between them. DNA for the CDR3: TGCGCCAGCAGCTTTGACGGAGTCTATAATTCACCCCTCCACTTT. Translated, it gives CASSFDGVYNSPLHF.

The V gene is TRBV19, the J gene TRBJ1-2; no clear D gene. The CDR3 extends over 14 amino acids. The V and J ends lost 0 bases and 8 bases respectively, with 13 bases between them. CDR1 LNHDA and CDR2 SQIVND come from the germline V gene (reference sequence). The CDR3 here is CASSIDLADGGYTF. CDR3 sequence (DNA): TGTGCCAGTAGTATAGATCTGGCAGACGGCGGCTACACCTTC.

The chain combines TRBV9 with TRBJ2-2; TRBD2 agrees at 8 bases. This CDR3 has 17 amino acids. Losses at the gene ends were 3 bases for V and 2 bases for J; bases not matched to a gene: 9. Looked up from germline, CDR1 is SGDLS and CDR2 is YYNGEE. The CDR3 region is CASSAARLAGNTGELFF. CDR3 sequence (DNA): TGTGCCAGCAGCGCAGCCCGGTTAGCGGGAAACACCGGGGAGCTGTTTTTT.

This clone has only one observation. The chain has TRBV5-5 and TRBJ2-7, with D perhaps matching TRBD1 (6 bases). The ends were cut back, 4 bases at V and 4 bases at J, with 15 bases in the middle. The CDR3 runs 14 residues. From germline, CDR1 is SGHKS and CDR2 YYEKEE (reference sequence). The CDR3, as DNA: TGTGCCAGCAGCCTGGTGGGGGCAGGGTACGAGCAGTACTTC. This codes for CASSLVGAGYEQYF.

To note about this clone: Given a much more abundant clone one base away, this may be a read error. This same CDR3 is encoded by further DNA sequences in the sample. The chain couples TRBV7-6 to TRBJ1-1; no definite D call. V lost 5 bases, J lost 1 base, and 8 bases lay in between. Per the germline V gene, CDR1 is SGHVS and CDR2 is FNYEAQ. This CDR3 has 13 amino acids. The CDR3 sequence is CASSGYRNTEAFF. As DNA, the CDR3 is TGTGCCAGCAGCGGTTACAGGAACACTGAAGCTTTCTTT. Full variable domain (outside the CDR3, taken from reference TRBV7-6 and TRBJ1-1): GAGVSQSPRYKVTKRGQDVALRCDPISGHVSLYWYRQALGQGPEFLTYFNYEAQQDKSGLPNDRFSAERPEGSISTLTIQRTEQRDSAMYRCASSGYRNTEAFFGQGTRLTVV.

This chain uses TRBV29-1 with TRBJ1-4, with D hard to call. Germline V gene lookup returns CDR1 SQVTM and CDR2 ANQGSEA. This CDR3 has 13 amino acids. V gave up 7 bases and J gave up 6 bases, with 15 bases separating them. Written as DNA, the CDR3 is TGCAGCGCTTCTCAGACTCGGGATGAAAAACTGTTTTTT. It specifies CSASQTRDEKLFF.

The chain links TRBV4-3 to TRBJ2-1; weak D call: TRBD2 (6 bases). This CDR3 has 15 amino acids. Trimming stripped 3 bases from V and 8 bases from J, with 17 bases between. Germline CDR1 LGHNA, CDR2 YSLEER. The CDR3 spells CASSQTRTPLDEQFF. In DNA, the CDR3 is TGCGCCAGCAGCCAGACTAGAACTCCTTTGGATGAGCAGTTCTTC.

This chain uses TRBV5-4 with TRBJ1-2; D is undetermined. The CDR3 extends over 14 amino acids. V was clipped by 2 bases and J by 2 bases, with 10 bases between them. Per germline, CDR1 SGHNT and CDR2 YYREEE (reference sequence). Here the CDR3 DNA reads TGTGCCAGCAGCTTCAAGTTGGGGAACTATGGCTACACCTTC. Translated, it gives CASSFKLGNYGYTF. The full variable domain, rest sourced from reference TRBV5-4 and TRBJ1-2, is ETGVTQSPTHLIKTRGQQVTLRCSSQSGHNTVSWYQQALGQGPQFIFQYYREEENGRGNFPPRFSGLQFPNYSSELNVNALELDDSALYLCASSFKLGNYGYTFGSGTRLTVV.

J is TRBJ1-1 and V is TRBV19, with TRBD1 as a possible D gene (6 bases). Per germline, CDR1 LNHDA and CDR2 SQIVND (reference sequence). Deletions cut 4 bases from V and 3 bases from J, with 15 bases between. CDR3 length: 15 residues. CDR3 in amino acids: CASSTRTGSHTEAFF. In nucleotides, the CDR3 is TGTGCCAGTAGTACCCGAACAGGGTCCCACACTGAAGCTTTCTTT.

A word on this clone: This specimen includes other DNA sequences encoding the same CDR3. This chain uses TRBV9 with TRBJ2-3, with D unresolved. Per the germline V gene, CDR1 is SGDLS and CDR2 is YYNGEE. V lost 0 bases and J 3 bases, leaving 5 bases between the germline ends. The CDR3 extends over 13 amino acids. CDR3 in amino acids: CASSVEGTDTQYF. CDR3 sequence (DNA): TGTGCCAGCAGCGTAGAAGGGACAGATACGCAGTATTTT.

The sample holds one count of this clone. The rearrangement links TRBV5-5 to TRBJ2-7; 8 positions agree with TRBD1. Germline V gives CDR1 SGHKS, CDR2 YYEKEE (reference sequence). With V trimmed by 2 bases and J by 6 bases, 7 bases remained unmatched. The CDR3 has 14 amino acids. CDR3 protein: CASSLRDRPIEQYF. DNA for the CDR3: TGTGCCAGCAGCTTAAGGGACAGGCCCATCGAGCAGTACTTC.

J is TRBJ2-5 and V is TRBV28, with unresolved D. Per germline, CDR1 MDHEN and CDR2 SYDVKM. This CDR3 is built from 13 residues. Trimming took off 2 bases at V and 6 bases at J, with 10 bases between the two ends. The CDR3 nucleotides read TGTGCCAGCAGTTTAGAAGTATTTCAGACCCAGTACTTC. It yields the protein CASSLEVFQTQYF.

With respect to this clone: The same CDR3 is also encoded by other DNA sequences in this sample. The CDR3 DNA reads TGTGCCAGCAGTTTACAGGGCTCCTACGAGCAGTACTTC. Translated, it gives CASSLQGSYEQYF. This chain links TRBV28 with TRBJ2-7, with TRBD1 as a possible D gene (5 bases). Trimming removed 2 bases at V and 0 bases at J, with 5 bases between. This CDR3 has 13 residues. Germline CDR1 is MDHEN and CDR2 is SYDVKM.

This clone was detected once. The genes are TRBV15 and TRBJ2-7, with 8 bases lining up with TRBD1. CDR1 and CDR2 from the germline V gene are LNHNV and YYDKDF (reference sequence). This CDR3 is built from 13 residues. The junction had 1 base not matched to a gene; V was cut back by 4 bases and J by 2 bases. The CDR3 DNA follows: TGTGCCACCAGCACAGGGGGCACCTACGAGCAGTACTTC. Translated: CATSTGGTYEQYF.

The chain couples TRBV14 to TRBJ2-3; 7 positions agree with TRBD2. This CDR3 has 15 residues. V was pared by 4 bases and J by 2 bases, with 6 bases of the junction left unmatched. The germline CDR1 and CDR2 sequences are SGHDN and FVKESK. CDR3 coding DNA: TGTGCCAGCAGCCGTCGAGCGGGAACCACAGATACGCAGTATTTT. This gives the protein CASSRRAGTTDTQYF.

The chain recombines TRBV9 with TRBJ2-3, with 8 bases matching TRBD2. Germline lookup yields CDR1 SGDLS and CDR2 YYNGEE. The CDR3 sequence is 14 residues long. The V and J ends lost 3 bases and 6 bases, in that order; junction bases with no gene match: 6. This CDR3 is CASSEPRLADTQYF. The CDR3 bases are TGTGCCAGCAGCGAGCCGAGACTAGCGGATACGCAGTATTTT.

This chain links TRBV28 with TRBJ2-7; the match to TRBD1 covers 8 bases. Unmatched junction bases numbered 15, after V lost 10 bases and J lost 4 bases. The germline V gene has CDR1 MDHEN and CDR2 SYDVKM. The CDR3 extends over 15 amino acids. The CDR3 sequence: CAIRAYGQGAYEQYF. CDR3 DNA: TGTGCCATCCGGGCGTACGGGCAGGGGGCTTACGAGCAGTACTTC. Full variable domain (rest looked up from reference TRBV28 and TRBJ2-7): DVKVTQSSRYLVKRTGEKVFLECVQDMDHENMFWYRQDPGLGLRLIYFSYDVKMKEKGDIPEGYSVSREKKERFSLILESASTNQTSMYLCAIRAYGQGAYEQYFGPGTRLTVT.

This chain connects TRBV7-8 to TRBJ1-2; D not certain. This CDR3 has 13 residues. The germline V gene encodes CDR1 SGHVS and CDR2 FQNEAQ. Trimming shortened V by 3 bases and J by 0 bases, and 5 bases separated the two germline ends. The CDR3 coding sequence is TGTGCCAGCAGCTTCGTATCTAACTATGGCTACACCTTC. Encoded protein: CASSFVSNYGYTF.

The chain links TRBV29-1 to TRBJ2-1, with D perhaps TRBD2 (6 bases). The CDR3 totals 15 residues. Germline V CDR1 and CDR2: SQVTM, ANQGSEA. The ends were cut back, 7 bases at V and 2 bases at J, with 18 bases in the middle. The CDR3 DNA reads TGCAGCGGACGCGGTAGCGGAGGTACCTACAATGAGCAGTTCTTC. Translating gives CSGRGSGGTYNEQFF.

The V and J genes are TRBV5-5 and TRBJ2-7; D is ambiguous. The germline V gene has CDR1 SGHKS and CDR2 YYEKEE (reference sequence). The CDR3 spans 12 residues. V was trimmed by 0 bases and J by 3 bases, leaving 4 bases between them. The CDR3 reads CASSLGFYEQYF. The CDR3 DNA reads TGTGCCAGCAGCTTGGGGTTCTACGAGCAGTACTTC.

The gene calls are TRBV5-4 and TRBJ2-5, with D perhaps matching TRBD1 (6 bases). Trimming shortened V by 4 bases and J by 0 bases, and 13 bases separated the two germline ends. The CDR3 runs 15 residues. Germline CDR1 is SGHNT and CDR2 is YYREEE (reference sequence). CDR3 sequence: CASSHKQGYQETQYF. The DNA of the CDR3 is TGTGCCAGCAGCCACAAACAGGGCTACCAAGAGACCCAGTACTTC.

This chain uses TRBV11-2 with TRBJ2-7, with 12 bases that match TRBD2. CDR1 is SGHAT, CDR2 FQNNGV, per germline. The trim removed 5 bases at V and 7 bases at J, leaving 9 bases unmatched. The length of the CDR3 is 15 residues. The CDR3 loop is CASSEQLAGGGEQYF. DNA of the CDR3: TGTGCCAGCAGCGAGCAACTAGCGGGAGGTGGGGAGCAGTACTTC.

The J gene is TRBJ2-5, the V gene TRBV7-9; D is possibly TRBD2 (6 bases). Germline loops: CDR1 SEHNR, CDR2 FQNEAQ (reference sequence). The CDR3 has 15 amino acids. The V and J ends lost 1 base and 4 bases respectively, with 13 bases between them. The CDR3 region is CASSLGPGLGETQYF. Here the CDR3 DNA reads TGTGCCAGCAGCTTAGGACCGGGACTCGGAGAGACCCAGTACTTC.

The chain links TRBV4-1 to TRBJ1-2; 9 bases agree with TRBD1. CDR1 is MGHRA and CDR2 is YSYEKL in the germline V gene. The trim removed 5 bases at V and 5 bases at J, leaving 9 bases unmatched. This CDR3 comprises 15 residues. CDR3 loop: CASSGRGQGPYGYTF. The CDR3 region has the DNA TGCGCCAGCAGCGGAAGGGGACAGGGACCTTATGGCTACACCTTC.

The chain combines TRBV5-5 with TRBJ2-3, with D unresolved. CDR3 length: 13 residues. From germline, CDR1 is SGHKS and CDR2 YYEKEE (reference sequence). Trimming removed 3 bases at V and 4 bases at J, with 9 bases between. The CDR3 nucleotides read TGTGCCAGCAGCTCCATTCTAGCAGATACGCAGTATTTT. This codes for CASSSILADTQYF.